This entry concerns a single TCR beta chain. The data are from a study of blood T cell repertoires in COVID-19. Study in general: Samples came from the United States, Italy and Spain, spanning acute and convalescent COVID-19. PBMCs, B-cell-depleted T cells, or T cells were the source of the cDNA or gDNA that made up the material.

In the original processing: Cell counts per sample came from amplifying reference gene primers. Profiling relied on immunoSEQ multiplex PCR, and the TCRdb table lists in-frame clones only, not all of them. The DNA gave D and trimming, while V, J and clone size come from that table. Of around 89,000 clones in the sample, around 89% were seen once. Germline loops: CDR1 MGHRA, CDR2 YSYEKL. This CDR3 region has 17 residues. The V gene end was trimmed by 2 bases and the J gene end by 6 bases; junction bases not matched to a gene: 12. This TCR derives from a man in his fifties with acute or convalescent COVID-19. Sample: peripheral blood. V is TRBV4-1 and J is TRBJ2-1, with 8 bases lining up with TRBD2. The CDR3 sequence is CASSQSNAGGRGNEQFF. CDR3 nucleotides: TGCGCCAGCAGCCAATCTAACGCGGGGGGTCGTGGCAATGAGCAGTTCTTC.